This is a list of T cell receptor beta chains from one sample in a study of radiation and T cells in renal cell carcinoma. Only in-frame clones appear in the TCRdb table, and some are missing; sequencing was by immunoSEQ multiplex PCR. This sample has some 43,000 clones; nearly 85% occur once, and the top ten carry 25% to 35%. Sample: blood, taken from a patient whose treatment included radiotherapy and nephrectomy. These TCRs come from a woman in her sixties or seventies with renal cell carcinoma. The CDR3 runs from the conserved cysteine through the conserved F or W. The D gene is left open where the match is weak. Rows may omit the clone size; those that give it use once, few, many or a size class.

CDR3	D	V	size	length	J
CASSIQDRINEKLFF	.	TRBV19	.	15	TRBJ1-4
CATPREGGTGELFF	.	TRBV5-4	.	14	TRBJ2-2
CASSRGQLNEKLFF	TRBD1	TRBV5-8	.	14	TRBJ1-4
CASTVGVNGELFF	.	TRBV2	.	13	TRBJ2-2
CSVRYPQETQYF	.	TRBV29-1	.	12	TRBJ2-5
CAWSVGQPNTEAFF	.	TRBV30	.	14	TRBJ1-1
CASSSGQGALTF	TRBD1	TRBV7-9	.	12	TRBJ1-2
CASSAGLATYNEQFF	TRBD2	TRBV27	.	15	TRBJ2-1
CASSANREVTNEKLFF	.	TRBV9	.	16	TRBJ1-4
CASSLSGGYEQYF	.	TRBV27	.	13	TRBJ2-7
CASSLYNEQFF	.	TRBV2	.	11	TRBJ2-1
CASSLGTSGSLNYNEQFF	TRBD2	TRBV18	.	18	TRBJ2-1
CASSPRRGDEQYF	.	TRBV4-2	once	13	TRBJ2-7
CAWSEMVVAGGEETQYF	TRBD2	TRBV30	.	17	TRBJ2-5
CASSISSGNTIYF	.	TRBV25-1	.	13	TRBJ1-3
CASAGTGTNNQPQHF	TRBD1	TRBV19	.	15	TRBJ1-5
CAWSGGGGGSTDTQYF	TRBD2	TRBV30	once	16	TRBJ2-3
CASSLDGISNQPQHF	.	TRBV7-8	few	15	TRBJ1-5
CASSPGGEQYF	.	TRBV4-1	.	11	TRBJ2-7
CASMGGASYEQYF	.	TRBV27	.	13	TRBJ2-7
CASSLGRGRPQHF	.	TRBV7-2	.	13	TRBJ1-5
CASSIGRRSYGYTF	.	TRBV19	.	14	TRBJ1-2
CASRGSSPLHF	.	TRBV5-1	.	11	TRBJ1-6
CASSLSSAVRETQYF	.	TRBV7-3	.	15	TRBJ2-5
CASRSPGAKNIQYF	.	TRBV2	.	14	TRBJ2-4
CASSPDISSGNTIYF	.	TRBV7-2	.	15	TRBJ1-3
CASSFHRDYEQYF	.	TRBV5-5	.	13	TRBJ2-7
CASSQDERTGIYEQYF	TRBD1	TRBV4-1	few	16	TRBJ2-7
CSFGARETQYF	.	TRBV29-1	once	11	TRBJ2-5
CAWSQPRNQPQHF	.	TRBV30	.	13	TRBJ1-5
CARSLVFGGGPGEQYF	TRBD2	TRBV5-3	.	16	TRBJ2-7
CASSPRQDRGKETQYF	TRBD1	TRBV5-6	.	16	TRBJ2-5
CASSVLGSSGRSADTQYF	TRBD2	TRBV9	.	18	TRBJ2-3
CASSLRLLSNGGANVLTF	.	TRBV27	.	18	TRBJ2-6
CASSDGGFGYTF	.	TRBV12-5	.	12	TRBJ1-2
CASSHLGLVAGGRDNEQFF	TRBD2	TRBV13	few	19	TRBJ2-1
CASSPRGGMNTEAFF	.	TRBV9	.	15	TRBJ1-1
CASSQDPRVANEKLFF	.	TRBV14	.	16	TRBJ1-4
CASSFRDRVHEQFF	TRBD1	TRBV27	once	14	TRBJ2-1
CASSGQHSLSYNEQFF	.	TRBV2	.	16	TRBJ2-1
CASKLLLGDTQYF	.	TRBV6-1	.	13	TRBJ2-3
CASSLTNTGELFF	.	TRBV27	.	13	TRBJ2-2
CASTMVPSGSGANVLTF	.	TRBV19	.	17	TRBJ2-6
CASNRGWDSPLHF	.	TRBV5-6	.	13	TRBJ1-6
CASSSLAGSTSYEQYF	TRBD2	TRBV6-5	.	16	TRBJ2-7
CASSALTSGTTDTQYF	TRBD2	TRBV9	.	16	TRBJ2-3
CASSQEGQTNTGELFF	TRBD1	TRBV4-1	.	16	TRBJ2-2
CASSLVGLAGVNYEQYF	TRBD2	TRBV11-2	.	17	TRBJ2-7
CASSTSGGGFAEAFF	.	TRBV7-9	.	15	TRBJ1-1
CASSPPKLRQRQETQYF	.	TRBV18	once	17	TRBJ2-5
CASSSGTANSPLHF	TRBD1	TRBV13	.	14	TRBJ1-6
CASSPVSGSQETQYF	TRBD2	TRBV18	few	15	TRBJ2-5
CASRDLMNTEAFF	.	TRBV2	few	13	TRBJ1-1